Following are 25 T cell receptor beta chains from one sample sequenced in a study of blood T cell repertoires in COVID-19. TCRdb's copy holds only in-frame clones and misses some; the assay was immunoSEQ multiplex PCR. The table records about 120,000 clones, about 90% of them present only once. Material for sequencing was peripheral blood. These receptors originate from a woman aged 55 to 70 with COVID-19, enrolled during active disease.

The chain links TRBV6-5 to TRBJ2-3, with 10 bases lining up with TRBD2. The CDR3 has 15 residues. Looked up from germline, CDR1 is MNHEY and CDR2 is SVGAGI. After removal of 6 bases from V and 4 bases from J, the junction contained 7 bases not matched to a gene. CDR3 residues: CASSLAGDAADTQYF. The CDR3 DNA is TGTGCCAGCAGCCTAGCGGGGGATGCAGCAGATACGCAGTATTTT.

This chain joins TRBV12-3 or TRBV12-4 and TRBJ1-5; no firm D call. V shed 3 bases and J shed 7 bases, with 7 bases lying between them. The CDR3 contains 12 residues. The CDR3 loop is CASSFRGQPQHF. The CDR3 DNA follows: TGTGCCAGCAGTTTCCGAGGGCAGCCCCAGCATTTT.

The chain uses TRBV12-5 and TRBJ1-5; unclear D gene. The V end was cut by 7 bases, the J end by 9 bases, with 16 bases between. The V gene's germline CDR1 is LGHNT and CDR2 FRNRAP. The CDR3 contains 13 residues. CDR3 nucleotides: TGTGCTAGTGAGTCAGGAGGTAATAGGCCCCAGCATTTT. It translates to CASESGGNRPQHF.

V is TRBV7-6 and J is TRBJ2-7, with D possibly being TRBD1 (6 bases). The V gene's germline CDR1 is SGHVS and CDR2 FNYEAQ. Trimming cost V 5 bases and J 2 bases, with 13 bases left between them. This CDR3 is 14 amino acids long. The CDR3 is CASSVRDTTYEQYF. DNA of the CDR3: TGTGCCAGCAGCGTTCGGGACACAACCTACGAGCAGTACTTC.

This sequence joins TRBV4-1 and TRBJ1-4; 9 bases match TRBD1. Germline CDR1 is MGHRA and CDR2 is YSYEKL. Unmatched junction bases numbered 13, after V lost 4 bases and J lost 7 bases. The CDR3 is 17 amino acids. The CDR3 region is CASSLDRGGDIGEKLFF. Here the CDR3 DNA reads TGCGCCAGCAGCCTGGACAGGGGTGGGGATATAGGTGAAAAACTGTTTTTT.

This clone was detected once. This chain connects TRBV2 to TRBJ2-1; D not resolved. There are 13 residues in the CDR3. Trimming removed 7 bases from V and 3 bases from J, with 10 bases in between. CDR1 and CDR2 (germline): SNHLY, FYNNEI. The CDR3 protein is CASMRKIYNEQFF. CDR3 nucleotide sequence: TGTGCCAGCATGAGAAAGATCTACAATGAGCAGTTCTTC.

The V and J genes are TRBV6-5 and TRBJ1-2, with D perhaps TRBD1 (6 bases). With 6 bases removed from V and 4 bases from J, the gap between germline ends came to 12 bases. Germline V gives CDR1 MNHEY, CDR2 SVGAGI. The CDR3 is made up of 13 amino acids. CDR3 region: CASSLGQSYGYTF. The CDR3 bases are TGTGCCAGCAGCCTCGGACAGAGCTATGGCTACACCTTC.

This chain connects TRBV7-2 to TRBJ2-5; weak D call: TRBD1 (6 bases). Germline V lookup: CDR1 SGHTA, CDR2 FQGNSA. The length of the CDR3 is 16 residues. V was pared by 4 bases and J by 3 bases, with 18 bases between. The CDR3 is CASSSLGWGPEETQYF. The CDR3 coding sequence is TGTGCCAGCAGCTCCCTAGGATGGGGGCCAGAAGAGACCCAGTACTTC.

The CDR3 sequence is CASSFDTNTGELFF. The CDR3, as DNA: TGTGCCAGCAGTTTTGACACGAACACCGGGGAGCTGTTTTTT. The V and J genes are TRBV6-2 or TRBV6-3 and TRBJ2-2, with D unresolved. This CDR3 has 14 residues. V gave up 4 bases and J gave up 0 bases, with 6 bases separating them. The germline CDR1 and CDR2 sequences are MNHEY and SVGEGT.

V is TRBV25-1 and J is TRBJ2-7; 8 nucleotides line up with TRBD1. Looked up from germline, CDR1 is MGHDK and CDR2 is SYGVNS. This CDR3 is 13 amino acids long. The J segment lost 3 bases and the V segment lost 6 bases, leaving 4 bases of the junction unmatched. This chain's CDR3 is CASRGTGLYEQYF. The CDR3 DNA is TGTGCCAGCAGGGGGACAGGCCTCTACGAGCAGTACTTC.

For this clone: One end of the junction varies from germline; a read error may be responsible. The chain links TRBV6-5 to TRBJ2-7, with 10 nucleotides matching TRBD1. This CDR3 comprises 13 residues. The germline V gene encodes CDR1 MNHEY and CDR2 SVGAGI. The chain's CDR3 is CASSRDRGRDATF. CDR3 nucleotide sequence: TGTGCCAGCAGTCGGGACAGGGGCAGGGATGCTACCTTC.

This sequence joins TRBV19 and TRBJ2-3; TRBD2 agrees at 10 bases. This CDR3 comprises 18 residues. J lost 1 base, V lost 4 bases, and 11 bases had no gene match. Germline V gene lookup returns CDR1 LNHDA and CDR2 SQIVND (reference sequence). The DNA of the CDR3 is TGTGCCAGTAGTAGAACCACTGGAACTAGCGGGGGCACAGATACGCAGTATTTT. Translated: CASSRTTGTSGGTDTQYF.

This sequence joins TRBV9 and TRBJ2-6, with D possibly matching TRBD1 (5 bases). With 7 bases removed from V and 0 bases from J, the gap between germline ends came to 8 bases. The germline CDR1 and CDR2 sequences are SGDLS and YYNGEE. This CDR3 has 14 residues. The CDR3 is CASGTGSGANVLTF. The CDR3 DNA is TGTGCCAGCGGAACAGGCTCTGGGGCCAACGTCCTGACTTTC.

The rearrangement joins TRBV29-1 to TRBJ1-2; the D is unclear. Deletions cut 4 bases from V and 3 bases from J, with 9 bases between. This CDR3 is built from 12 residues. Germline V gives CDR1 SQVTM, CDR2 ANQGSEA. The CDR3 nucleotides read TGCAGCGTTGCGAGACAATACTATGGCTACACCTTC. Its protein is CSVARQYYGYTF. Full variable domain (rest looked up from reference TRBV29-1 and TRBJ1-2): SAVISQKPSRDICQRGTSLTIQCQVDSQVTMMFWYRQQPGQSLTLIATANQGSEATYESGFVIDKFPISRPNLTFSTLTVSNMSPEDSSIYLCSVARQYYGYTFGSGTRLTVV.

The V and J genes are TRBV9 and TRBJ2-6; D is possibly TRBD1 (6 bases). V gave up 0 bases and J gave up 2 bases, with 12 bases separating them. CDR1 is SGDLS, CDR2 YYNGEE, per germline. This CDR3 has 17 residues. The CDR3 spells CASSVDAGGPGANVLTF. DNA for the CDR3: TGTGCCAGCAGCGTAGACGCTGGGGGCCCTGGGGCCAACGTCCTGACTTTC.

This chain joins TRBV2 and TRBJ1-1, with D unresolved. This CDR3 region has 12 residues. CDR1 SNHLY and CDR2 FYNNEI come from the germline V gene. V shed 8 bases and J shed 5 bases, with 12 bases lying between them. The CDR3 reads CASLDPGTEAFF. The CDR3 bases are TGTGCCAGCCTGGACCCGGGGACTGAAGCTTTCTTT.

The rearrangement joins TRBV30 to TRBJ1-4; D is ambiguous. The CDR3 contains 12 residues. V lost 2 bases, J lost 8 bases, and 9 bases lay in between. In germline, CDR1 is GTSNPN, CDR2 SVGIG (reference sequence). The CDR3 nucleotides are TGTGCCTGGAGTCCCTACCCCGAAAAACTGTTTTTT. Translated, it gives CAWSPYPEKLFF.

The rearrangement joins TRBV5-5 to TRBJ2-6; possibly TRBD1 for D (5 bases). This CDR3 comprises 16 residues. Germline CDR1 and CDR2: SGHKS and YYEKEE (reference sequence). V was shortened by 0 bases and J by 0 bases, with 7 bases between the two germline ends. For the CDR3, the DNA is TGTGCCAGCAGCTTGGACAGGTACTCTGGGGCCAACGTCCTGACTTTC. Encoded protein: CASSLDRYSGANVLTF.

Only one count was recorded for this clone. V and J are TRBV19 and TRBJ2-6; no firm D call. CDR3 length equals 17 residues. The germline CDR1 and CDR2 sequences are LNHDA and SQIVND (reference sequence). The V end lost 3 bases, the J end lost 0 bases, and 12 bases lay between the germline ends. The CDR3, as DNA: TGTGCCAGTAGTATCCATGGCAGTACCTCTGGGGCCAACGTCCTGACTTTC. It is translated as CASSIHGSTSGANVLTF.

The V and J genes are TRBV7-9 and TRBJ1-6; TRBD1 matches at 7 bases. The CDR3 has 15 amino acids. Germline CDR1 and CDR2: SEHNR and FQNEAQ (reference sequence). The V and J ends lost 5 bases and 10 bases, in that order; junction bases with no gene match: 11. The CDR3 bases are TGTGCCAGCAGCCTGACCGGGACAGAAGCCTCACCCCTCCACTTT. It translates to CASSLTGTEASPLHF.

The V call is TRBV7-2, the J call TRBJ2-7, with TRBD2 matching over 9 bases. J gave up 2 bases and V 2 bases, and 4 bases lay outside the gene matches. Germline CDR1 reads SGHTA; CDR2 reads FQGNSA. This CDR3 comprises 15 residues. The CDR3 region is CASSLLSGGTYEQYF. CDR3 nucleotide sequence: TGTGCCAGCAGCTTACTGAGCGGGGGGACCTACGAGCAGTACTTC.

The CDR3 is CASSSGGDEKLFF. The CDR3 DNA reads as TGTGCCAGCAGCTCAGGGGGAGACGAAAAACTGTTTTTT. This chain uses TRBV28 with TRBJ1-4; 7 positions match TRBD1. V trimming: 6 bases; J trimming: 8 bases; junction bases outside the gene matches: 6. The V gene's germline CDR1 is MDHEN and CDR2 SYDVKM. CDR3 length equals 13 residues.

This rearrangement joins TRBV18 to TRBJ2-5; 9 nucleotides align to TRBD2. Trimming removed 3 bases from V and 0 bases from J; junction bases left unmatched: 8. The CDR3 covers 17 residues. CDR1 is KGHSH and CDR2 is LQKENI in the germline V gene. CDR3 DNA: TGTGCCAGCTCACCCTTGACTAGCGGTCTGTACCAAGAGACCCAGTACTTC. Protein: CASSPLTSGLYQETQYF.

The CDR3 nucleotides read TGTGCCAGCAGCTTGGACCCAGACAGGGCCGGTGGAAACACCATATATTTT. Its translation: CASSLDPDRAGGNTIYF. The chain joins TRBV5-6 to TRBJ1-3, with 7 bases aligning to TRBD1. The J segment lost 3 bases and the V segment lost 0 bases, leaving 9 bases of the junction unmatched. Germline assignment: CDR1 SGHDT and CDR2 YYEEEE. The CDR3 runs to 17 residues. The full variable domain, with the rest looked up from reference TRBV5-6 and TRBJ1-3, is DAGVTQSPTHLIKTRGQQVTLRCSPKSGHDTVSWYQQALGQGPQFIFQYYEEEERQRGNFPDRFSGHQFPNYSSELNVNALLLGDSALYLCASSLDPDRAGGNTIYFGEGSWLTVV.

V and J are TRBV24-1 and TRBJ2-5, with a tentative D call TRBD1 (5 bases). From germline, CDR1 is KGHDR and CDR2 SFDVKD. V shed 7 bases and J shed 4 bases, with 21 bases lying between them. This CDR3 has 16 residues. CDR3 amino acids: CATREDRDEDRETQYF. CDR3 in DNA: TGTGCCACCAGAGAAGACAGAGACGAAGATCGAGAGACCCAGTACTTC.